The entry below gives a single T cell receptor (beta chain) sequence along with its context. Per the germline V gene, CDR1 is SGHKS and CDR2 is YYEKEE (reference sequence). V lost 0 bases to trimming and J lost 0 bases, with 7 bases between them. The CDR3 contains 14 residues. This entry comes from a study of blood T cell repertoires in COVID-19. Per the study methods: Reference gene primer amplification in the assay estimated nucleated cell counts. Method: immunoSEQ multiplex PCR; TCRdb's copy keeps in-frame clones and lacks some. That table supplies the V and J calls and clone size; D and trimming were determined from the DNA. The table lists around 20,000 clones, about 91% of them singletons, with roughly 8.3% in the top ten.

The specimen was peripheral blood. The J gene is TRBJ2-7, the V gene TRBV5-5; no definite D call. This TCR was recovered from a human donor in a cohort sampled during active COVID-19. The donor label of this sample is uncertain. This chain's CDR3 is CASSLEAHSYEQYF. The CDR3 DNA reads as TGTGCCAGCAGCTTGGAAGCGCACTCCTACGAGCAGTACTTC.